Described below is a single T cell receptor beta chain sequence and its context. Its antigen is undetermined. The entry originates in a study of T cell responses to AZD1222 COVID-19 vaccine. The data were produced by immunoSEQ multiplex PCR, yet TCRdb's version contains in-frame clones alone and is incomplete. Seen here are 150,000 to 200,000 clones, 80% to 90% observed once, and the top ten hold approximately 2.7%. General study points: The breadth and depth of Spike-specific TCRs increased once two AZD1222 doses had been given.

The CDR3 extends over 14 amino acids. The junction had 8 bases not matched to a gene; V was cut back by 11 bases and J by 2 bases. Germline V CDR1 and CDR2: SNHLY, FYNNEI. The source of this sequence is an adult in good health. This chain connects TRBV2 to TRBJ1-3; 8 nucleotides match TRBD1. The sequences come from peripheral blood, collected on day 0 of MenACWY control vaccination. CDR3 protein: CAGKTGATGNTIYF. CDR3 nucleotides: TGTGCCGGCAAGACAGGGGCAACTGGAAACACCATATATTTT.